A single sample is the source of the 23 T cell receptor beta chains below, sequenced in a study of OX40 agonist ivuxolimab in advanced cancers. The data were produced by immunoSEQ multiplex PCR, yet TCRdb's version contains in-frame clones alone and is incomplete. The sample has 30,000 or so clones; 79% are singletons. The sample in question was CD4+ or CD8+ T cells sorted from blood, obtained in a trial of the OX40 agonist ivuxolimab. These receptors were collected from an adult with an advanced solid tumor such as melanoma, head and neck, liver or kidney cancer.

J is TRBJ1-1 and V is TRBV11-2; weak D call: TRBD1 (5 bases). The CDR3 contains 13 residues. Germline V CDR1 and CDR2: SGHAT, FQNNGV. V lost 3 bases, J lost 3 bases, and 8 bases lay in between. CDR3 protein: CASSFGGDTEAFF. CDR3 DNA sequence: TGTGCCAGCAGCTTCGGGGGGGACACTGAAGCTTTCTTT.

The genes are TRBV2 and TRBJ2-7; D is unclear. Trimming pared 6 bases from V and 4 bases from J, leaving 7 bases between. CDR3 length: 11 amino acids. The germline gives CDR1 SNHLY, CDR2 FYNNEI. CDR3 DNA sequence: TGTGCCAGCAGGGCGGTGTACGAGCAGTACTTC. Encoded protein: CASRAVYEQYF.

The rearrangement links TRBV5-5 to TRBJ1-6; no clear D. This CDR3 has 14 residues. Germline values: CDR1 SGHKS, CDR2 YYEKEE (reference sequence). V was cut by 2 bases and J by 4 bases, with 7 bases left in between. The CDR3 DNA reads as TGTGCCAGCAGCTTTGCAGTTTATAATTCACCCCTCCACTTT. Amino acid sequence: CASSFAVYNSPLHF.

The gene calls are TRBV21-1 and TRBJ1-1; TRBD1, the table's D call, was not compared with the DNA. TRBV21-1 corresponds to a pseudogene. The CDR3 runs to 13 residues. The CDR3 loop is CASSKDRDTEAFF. CDR3 sequence (DNA): TGTGCCAGCAGCAAAGACAGGGACACTGAAGCTTTCTTT.

V usage is TRBV5-1 and J usage is TRBJ1-1; possibly TRBD1 for D (6 bases). Germline CDR1 SGHRS, CDR2 YFSETQ. V shed 1 base and J shed 5 bases, with 21 bases lying between them. This CDR3 is built from 17 residues. CDR3 DNA: TGCGCCAGCAGCTTGACTACGACGGGAGGGGGTAGTACTGAAGCTTTCTTT. Protein sequence: CASSLTTTGGGSTEAFF.

This clone was detected once. This chain uses TRBV28 with TRBJ1-5; D remains ambiguous. CDR1 MDHEN and CDR2 SYDVKM come from the germline V gene. Trimming took 1 base from V and 4 from J, leaving 11 bases between them. The length of the CDR3 is 15 residues. The DNA for the CDR3 is TGTGCCAGCAGTTTATTGCGTTCTCATAATCAGCCCCAGCATTTT. Protein product: CASSLLRSHNQPQHF.

The genes are TRBV5-5 and TRBJ2-7; a weak D match, TRBD2 (6 bases). Germline V lookup: CDR1 SGHKS, CDR2 YYEKEE (reference sequence). Trimming cost V 2 bases and J 0 bases, with 12 bases left between them. The CDR3 extends over 15 amino acids. CDR3 loop: CASSLQAGSSYEQYF. DNA for the CDR3: TGTGCCAGCAGCTTACAAGCGGGCAGCTCCTACGAGCAGTACTTC.

About this clone: The same CDR3 can be traced to other DNA sequences in this sample. The genes are TRBV30 and TRBJ2-5; D not resolved. The CDR3 runs to 13 residues. Deletions cut 5 bases from V and 4 bases from J, with 14 bases between. Germline CDR1 GTSNPN, CDR2 SVGIG (reference sequence). In DNA, the CDR3 is TGTGCCTGGTCAGGCCGCAGAGGAGAGACCCAGTACTTC. Protein sequence: CAWSGRRGETQYF.

This CDR3 is CASKRTDKLGNTIYF. CDR3 coding DNA: TGTGCCAGCAAAAGGACGGATAAACTTGGAAACACCATATATTTT. The chain combines TRBV6-5 with TRBJ1-3; D ambiguous. CDR1 MNHEY and CDR2 SVGAGI come from the germline V gene. V dropped 7 bases and J dropped 3 bases, with 16 bases sitting between them. The length of the CDR3 is 15 residues.

The chain recombines TRBV5-5 with TRBJ1-4; a possible D gene is TRBD1 (6 bases). Germline CDR1 is SGHKS and CDR2 is YYEKEE (reference sequence). The CDR3 spans 14 residues. V lost 4 bases, J lost 5 bases, and 12 bases lay in between. CDR3 region: CASSTGHPNEKLFF. CDR3 bases: TGTGCCAGCAGCACGGGACACCCAAATGAAAAACTGTTTTTT.

The chain uses TRBV6-5 and TRBJ2-7; D possibly matches TRBD1 or TRBD2 (6 bases each). Between the trimmed V and J ends, which lost 11 bases and 5 bases, there was a span of 16 bases. From germline, CDR1 is MNHEY and CDR2 SVGAGI. This CDR3 has 12 residues. The CDR3 DNA reads as TGTGCCGCGGGGCCAGGGGAGGACGAGCAGTACTTC. Translation gives CAAGPGEDEQYF.

The CDR3 region is CASSEDGRGGTKNIQYF. The CDR3 DNA sequence: TGTGCCAGCAGTGAAGATGGGCGGGGGGGCACCAAAAACATTCAGTACTTC. The chain employs TRBV6-1 and TRBJ2-4, with 9 bases identical to TRBD2. The CDR3 spans 17 residues. Germline CDR1 and CDR2: MNHNS and SASEGT. V trimming: 1 base; J trimming: 2 bases; junction bases outside the gene matches: 6.

This rearrangement joins TRBV18 to TRBJ1-1; 10 bases are a match to TRBD1. With 4 bases clipped from V and 5 bases from J, the junction kept 10 bases outside the gene matches. The CDR3 length is 16 residues. CDR1 is KGHSH, CDR2 LQKENI, per germline. CDR3 bases: TGTGCCAGCTCACAGACAGGGGGCGAAAGGGGAACTGAAGCTTTCTTT. It is translated as CASSQTGGERGTEAFF.

The chain links TRBV11-2 to TRBJ2-5; tentatively, D is TRBD1 (6 bases). Gene TRBJ2-7 matches the end of the DNA better, so the J call may be wrong. The germline CDR1 and CDR2 sequences are SGHAT and FQNNGV. The CDR3 has 13 residues. The CDR3 nucleotides are TGTGCCAGCAGCTTCGGACAGCTCTACGAGCAGTACTTC. Amino acids: CASSFGQLYEQYF.

V and J are TRBV5-1 and TRBJ1-2; the D is unclear. The ends were cut back, 1 base at V and 5 bases at J, with 15 bases in the middle. This CDR3 comprises 15 residues. Germline V lookup: CDR1 SGHRS, CDR2 YFSETQ. CDR3 in amino acids: CASSLNSDGFYGYTF. In nucleotides, the CDR3 is TGCGCCAGCAGCTTGAACTCCGACGGGTTTTATGGCTACACCTTC. The whole variable domain, remainder taken from reference TRBV5-1 and TRBJ1-2, is KAGVTQTPRYLIKTRGQQVTLSCSPISGHRSVSWYQQTPGQGLQFLFEYFSETQRNKGNFPGRFSGRQFSNSRSEMNVSTLELGDSALYLCASSLNSDGFYGYTFGSGTRLTVV.

In nucleotides, the CDR3 is TGTGCCTGGAGTGCTGGGACATCAGATACGCAGTATTTT. Protein product: CAWSAGTSDTQYF. The chain employs TRBV30 and TRBJ2-3; TRBD1 is a possible D gene (6 bases). The CDR3 is made up of 13 amino acids. The germline V gene has CDR1 GTSNPN and CDR2 SVGIG (reference sequence). Trimming pared 1 base from V and 4 bases from J, leaving 9 bases between. Based on the CDR3 plus reference TRBV30 and TRBJ2-3, the full variable domain is SQTIHQWPATLVQPVGSPLSLECTVEGTSNPNLYWYRQAAGRGLQLLFYSVGIGQISSEVPQNLSASRPQDRQFILSSKKLLLSDSGFYLCAWSAGTSDTQYFGPGTRLTVL.

The rearrangement joins TRBV12-2 to TRBJ2-1. TRBV12-2 is a pseudogene locus. There are 12 residues in the CDR3. CDR3 residues: CASRSHYNEQFF. CDR3 nucleotides: TGTGCAAGTCGCTCGCACTACAATGAGCAGTTCTTC.

V gene TRBV7-3 combines with J gene TRBJ2-3, with D possibly matching TRBD2 (6 bases). V was shortened by 1 base and J by 1 base, with 9 bases between the two germline ends. The CDR3 sequence is 15 residues long. The germline V gene has CDR1 SGHTA and CDR2 FQGTGA. The CDR3 spells CASSLRGDGTDTQYF. The DNA of the CDR3 is TGTGCCAGCAGCTTAAGGGGGGACGGCACAGATACGCAGTATTTT.

V and J are TRBV9 and TRBJ1-6, with D maybe TRBD1 (5 bases). V lost 0 bases and J lost 7, with 8 bases in between. CDR1 and CDR2 from the germline V gene are SGDLS and YYNGEE. This CDR3 region has 14 residues. The CDR3 reads CASSVDDSNSPLHF. CDR3 nucleotide sequence: TGTGCCAGCAGCGTAGATGACAGCAATTCACCCCTCCACTTT. The full variable domain, rest sourced from reference TRBV9 and TRBJ1-6, is DSGVTQTPKHLITATGQRVTLRCSPRSGDLSVYWYQQSLDQGLQFLIQYYNGEERAKGNILERFSAQQFPDLHSELNLSSLELGDSALYFCASSVDDSNSPLHFGNGTRLTVT.

Comment on this clone: One junction end disagrees with the germline gene, perhaps due to a read error. The V and J genes are TRBV28 and TRBJ1-1, with TRBD1 as a possible D gene (5 bases). Germline V gene lookup returns CDR1 MDHEN and CDR2 SYDVKM. The CDR3 consists of 14 residues. The CDR3 nucleotides are TGTGCCAGCAATTTACTAGGGACCGGCCGTGGAGCTTTCTTT. This translates into CASNLLGTGRGAFF.

This chain links TRBV5-8 with TRBJ2-1; perhaps TRBD1 as D (7 bases). With 2 bases removed from V and 5 bases from J, the gap between germline ends came to 20 bases. CDR1 is SGHTS and CDR2 is YDEGEE in the germline V gene. The length of the CDR3 is 17 residues. The CDR3 reads CASSFTPGGWVDNEQFF. The CDR3 region has the DNA TGTGCCAGCAGCTTCACCCCAGGGGGGTGGGTTGACAATGAGCAGTTCTTC. The full variable domain, rest sourced from reference TRBV5-8 and TRBJ2-1, is EAGVTQSPTHLIKTRGQQATLRCSPISGHTSVYWYQQALGLGLQFLLWYDEGEERNRGNFPPRFSGRQFPNYSSELNVNALELEDSALYLCASSFTPGGWVDNEQFFGPGTRLTVL.

The chain employs TRBV10-3 and TRBJ1-5; D uncertain. This CDR3 has 14 amino acids. In germline, CDR1 is ENHRY, CDR2 SYGVKD. The V and J ends lost 4 bases and 7 bases respectively, with 14 bases between them. The CDR3 DNA follows: TGTGCCATCAGTGCCCGTCCTTATGAGCAGCCCCAGCATTTT. This translates into CAISARPYEQPQHF.

V gene TRBV9 combines with J gene TRBJ1-3; tentative D call: TRBD1 (5 bases). Germline-derived CDR1 and CDR2 are SGDLS and YYNGEE. V lost 5 bases, J lost 3 bases, and 9 bases lay in between. The CDR3 is made up of 13 amino acids. CDR3 sequence: CASSRGGGNTIYF. CDR3 coding DNA: TGTGCCAGCAGTCGGGGGGGTGGAAACACCATATATTTT. Together with reference TRBV9 and TRBJ1-3, the CDR3 gives the full variable domain: DSGVTQTPKHLITATGQRVTLRCSPRSGDLSVYWYQQSLDQGLQFLIQYYNGEERAKGNILERFSAQQFPDLHSELNLSSLELGDSALYFCASSRGGGNTIYFGEGSWLTVV.